The rows below give T cell receptor beta chains drawn from one sample of a study of CD8 T cells in ankylosing spondylitis. TCRdb re-analysed the 5' RACE reads in MiXCR, keeping a single row per CDR3 protein. The sample yields tens of thousands of distinct CDR3 sequences, about 9% seen once. Sequenced: blood, either unsorted or a sorted T cell fraction (not recorded which). The receptor set was obtained from a male donor with ankylosing spondylitis. Both conserved end residues are part of each CDR3. D genes are given only for firm matches. For some rows the clone size is stated as once, few or many, or as a class when expanded; others skip it.

>few|TRBD1|TRBV7-9|TRBJ1-2
TGTGCCAGCAGCTCGGGACAGCTACCCGCTAACTATGGCTACACCTTC
CASSSGQLPANYGYTF
>few|TRBD2|TRBV9|TRBJ2-5
TGTGCCAGCAGCGTACTAGCGGGGAAAGAGACCCAGTACTTC
CASSVLAGKETQYF
>many|.|TRBV29-1|TRBJ2-1
TGCAGCGTTGAAGGGCAGGGAAGGCGGTTCTTC
CSVEGQGRRFF
>few|TRBD1|TRBV11-2|TRBJ1-5
TGTGCCAGCAGCTTTGAGGGGGCCCAGCCCCAGCATTTT
CASSFEGAQPQHF
>.|.|TRBV4-1|TRBJ2-3
TGCGCCAGCAGCCATCCCGGGACATATGAGGGAGATACGCAGTATTTT
CASSHPGTYEGDTQYF
>many|TRBD1|TRBV12-5|TRBJ2-7
TGTGCTAGTGGCCCCGACAGGGCCTTCTACGAGCAGTACTTC
CASGPDRAFYEQYF
>many|.|TRBV14|TRBJ1-1
TGTGCCAGCAGCCCAATGATCGGGGTGAATGCTTTCTTT
CASSPMIGVNAFF
>many|.|TRBV3-1|TRBJ2-5
TGTGCCAGCAGCCGACTCGGCCAAGAGACCCAGTACTTC
CASSRLGQETQYF
>few|.|TRBV7-9|TRBJ2-1
TGTGCCAGCAGCTTCGAGGACTGGTACAATGAGCAGTTCTTC
CASSFEDWYNEQFF
>.|.|TRBV19|TRBJ2-2
TGTGCCAGTAGTACTGACTTGGCCACCGGGGAGCTGTTTTTT
CASSTDLATGELFF
>.|TRBD2|TRBV11-2|TRBJ2-1
TGTGCCAGCAGTTTAGAATATCTAGCGGGAGATCAGCAGTTCTTC
CASSLEYLAGDQQFF
>many|.|TRBV6-1|TRBJ1-5
TGTGCCAGCAGTCCCGGGACTAATAGCAATCAGCCCCAGCATTTT
CASSPGTNSNQPQHF
>many|.|TRBV29-1|TRBJ1-2
TGCAGCGTTGAGATGAGCTATGGCTACACCTTC
CSVEMSYGYTF
>.|.|TRBV9|TRBJ1-6
TGTGCCAGCAGCCCGAGTTCCTATAATTCACCCCTCCACTTT
CASSPSSYNSPLHF
>many|TRBD1|TRBV7-9|TRBJ1-1
TGTGCCAGCAGCCCTAATGGACAGGGGTCGAACGAAGCTTTCTTT
CASSPNGQGSNEAFF
>many|TRBD1|TRBV24-1|TRBJ2-1
TGTGCCACCAGTGGTTGGACAGGGCCGATTATCCTCAATGAGCAGTTCTTC
CATSGWTGPIILNEQFF
>many|TRBD2|TRBV20-1|TRBJ2-3
TGCAGTGCTAGCACTAGCGGGAGTTCTACAGATACGCAGTATTTT
CSASTSGSSTDTQYF
>few|.|TRBV25-1|TRBJ2-1
TGTGCCAGCAGTGAAAGGACCTACAATGAGCAGTTCTTC
CASSERTYNEQFF
>few|.|TRBV19|TRBJ1-1
TGTGCCAGTATTGGGGGCGGAGTTACTGAAGCTTTCTTT
CASIGGGVTEAFF
>many|TRBD1|TRBV7-9|TRBJ1-1
TGTGCCAGCAGACCACAGGGGAGGAATATGAACACTGAAGCTTTCTTT
CASRPQGRNMNTEAFF
>few|.|TRBV12-3/TRBV12-4|TRBJ2-3
TGTGCCAGCAGTTTTATCTCTAGCGTGGGCACAGATACGCAGTATTTT
CASSFISSVGTDTQYF
>many|.|TRBV2|TRBJ2-3
TGTGCCAGCAGCAGTCCTAGGGAGTCTAGCACAGATACGCAGTATTTT
CASSSPRESSTDTQYF
>few|.|TRBV7-9|TRBJ1-2
TGTGCCAGCAGTCCAACGGGGGGGCTAGCTAACTATGGCTACACCTTC
CASSPTGGLANYGYTF
>.|.|TRBV12-3/TRBV12-4|TRBJ2-1
TGTGCCAGCAGCCGGGACTCCCTCTTCTTC
CASSRDSLFF
>many|TRBD1|TRBV28|TRBJ1-5
TGTGCCAGCAGCGGGACAGGGAGGGTACAGCCCCAGCATTTT
CASSGTGRVQPQHF
>.|TRBD2|TRBV27|TRBJ2-1
TGTGCCAGCAGAACCCGCGCCGGGGGGACTAGCGGAACCCGCTCCTACAATGGGCAGTTCTTC
CASRTRAGGTSGTRSYNGQFF
>few|.|TRBV5-5|TRBJ1-5
TGTGCCAGCAGCTTGCCAGGGGATCAGCCCCAGCATTTT
CASSLPGDQPQHF
>few|.|TRBV10-3|TRBJ2-1
TGTGCCATCAGTGAGTCGGGCGCCACTAAGGAGAATGAGCAGTTCTTC
CAISESGATKENEQFF
>many|TRBD2|TRBV29-1|TRBJ2-3
TGCAGCTTTTCGACGGGAGGGTCGTTCCGAGATACGCAGTATTTT
CSFSTGGSFRDTQYF
>.|.|TRBV7-9|TRBJ2-1
TGTGCCAGCAGCTTAATGAGGGGGAGCTCCTACAATGAGCAGTTCTTC
CASSLMRGSSYNEQFF
>many|TRBD2|TRBV4-2|TRBJ2-7
TGTGCCAGCAGCGCCGGGACTAGCGGTTACGAGCAGTACTTC
CASSAGTSGYEQYF
>many|.|TRBV27|TRBJ2-1
TGTGCCAGCAGTTTAATGCGCGGGGAGCAGTTCTTC
CASSLMRGEQFF
>few|.|TRBV12-3/TRBV12-4|TRBJ1-1
TGTGCCAGCAGTTTTGGGGATTCGCCTGAAGCTTTCTTT
CASSFGDSPEAFF